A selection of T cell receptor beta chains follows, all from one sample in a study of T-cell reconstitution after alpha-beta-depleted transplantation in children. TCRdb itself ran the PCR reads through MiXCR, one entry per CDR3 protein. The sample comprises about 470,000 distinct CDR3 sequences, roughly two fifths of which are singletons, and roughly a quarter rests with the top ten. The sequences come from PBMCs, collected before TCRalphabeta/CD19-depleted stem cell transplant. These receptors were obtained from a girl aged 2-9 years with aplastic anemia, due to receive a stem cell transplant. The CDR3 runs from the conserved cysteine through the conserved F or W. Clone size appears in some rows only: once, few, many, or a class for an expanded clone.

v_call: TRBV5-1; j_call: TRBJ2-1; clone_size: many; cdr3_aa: CASSHGSTGGNRLVKDNEQFF
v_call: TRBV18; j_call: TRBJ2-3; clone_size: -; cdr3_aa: CASSRDWGDTQYF
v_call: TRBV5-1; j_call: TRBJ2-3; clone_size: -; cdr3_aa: CASSQDSTTDTQYF
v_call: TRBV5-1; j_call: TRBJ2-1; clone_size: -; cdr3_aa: CASSLTISGTYNEQFF
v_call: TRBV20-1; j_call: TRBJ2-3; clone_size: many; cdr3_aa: CSARGTSGRADTQYF
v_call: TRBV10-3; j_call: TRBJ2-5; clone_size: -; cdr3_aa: CAISDLGRDQETQYF
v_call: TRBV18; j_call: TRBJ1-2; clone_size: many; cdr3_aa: CASSPKTGAHYGYTF
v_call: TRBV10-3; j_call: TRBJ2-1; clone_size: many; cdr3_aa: CAGGYYNEQFF
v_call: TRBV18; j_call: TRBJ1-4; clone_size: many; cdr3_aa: CASSQTGLEKLFF
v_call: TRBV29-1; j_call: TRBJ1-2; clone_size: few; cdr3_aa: CSVDSGVGQGYGYTF
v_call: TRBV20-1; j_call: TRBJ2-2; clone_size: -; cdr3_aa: CSATSYDSAGELFF
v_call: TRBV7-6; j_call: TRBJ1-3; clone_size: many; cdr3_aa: CASSPGQGGSGNTIYF
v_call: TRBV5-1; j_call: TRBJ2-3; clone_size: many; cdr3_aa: CASSPTSGISTDTQYF
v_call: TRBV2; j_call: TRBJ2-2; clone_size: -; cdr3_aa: CASSEVGPPAGELFF
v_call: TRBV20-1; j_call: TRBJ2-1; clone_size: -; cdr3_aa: CSATPGLDYNEQFF
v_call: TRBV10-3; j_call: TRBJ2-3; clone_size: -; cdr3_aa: CAISEPELTGGDTQYF
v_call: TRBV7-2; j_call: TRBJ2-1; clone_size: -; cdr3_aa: CASSSVEFF
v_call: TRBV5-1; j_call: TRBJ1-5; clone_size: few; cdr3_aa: CASSLAGGIGQPQHF
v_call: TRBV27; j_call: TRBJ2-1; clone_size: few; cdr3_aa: CAVGGNNEQFF
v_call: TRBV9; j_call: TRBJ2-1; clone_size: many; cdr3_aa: CASSPGDRGGYNEQFF
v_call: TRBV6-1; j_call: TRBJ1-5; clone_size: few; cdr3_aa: CASSEIQGYQPQHF
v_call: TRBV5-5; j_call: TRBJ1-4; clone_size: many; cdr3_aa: CASSPQTAHNEKLFF
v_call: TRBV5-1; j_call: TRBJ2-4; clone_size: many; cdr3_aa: CASSRTGNVAKNIQYF